A single sample gave rise to the 13 T cell receptor beta chains below, sequenced in a study of PD-1 blockade in classical Hodgkin lymphoma. Autologous stem cell transplantation was followed by relapse in every patient, and brentuximab vedotin exposure varied. TCRdb's copy holds only in-frame clones and misses some; the assay was immunoSEQ multiplex PCR. The data contain 55,000 to 75,000 clones, about two thirds of them singletons. Sample: peripheral blood mononuclear cells (PBMCs), taken before the second cycle of nivolumab. The receptor source for this set is a human donor with classical Hodgkin lymphoma.

The chain couples TRBV2 to TRBJ1-1; a possible D gene is TRBD1 (6 bases). Germline V CDR1 and CDR2: SNHLY, FYNNEI. This CDR3 region has 16 residues. Trimming cost V 3 bases and J 0 bases, with 14 bases left between them. The CDR3 nucleotides are TGTGCCAGCAGTGACCCCGGACAGAGCTTGAACACTGAAGCTTTCTTT. It yields the protein CASSDPGQSLNTEAFF.

The sample holds one count of this clone. The chain is built from TRBV6-5 and TRBJ1-2; the D gene is possibly TRBD1 (6 bases). This CDR3 contains 15 residues. Germline CDR1 reads MNHEY; CDR2 reads SVGAGI. V lost 2 bases to trimming and J lost 2 bases, with 12 bases between them. The CDR3 DNA follows: TGTGCCAGCAGTTACACCAACACAGGGAACTATGGCTACACCTTC. Translation: CASSYTNTGNYGYTF.

The chain uses TRBV5-1 and TRBJ1-3; D gene ambiguous. Trimming removed 1 base from V and 0 bases from J, with 8 bases in between. Germline V gene sequence: CDR1 SGHRS, CDR2 YFSETQ. The CDR3 loop spans 15 amino acids. The DNA of the CDR3 is TGCGCCAGCAGCTTGCAGGCAGACTCTGGAAACACCATATATTTT. Its translation: CASSLQADSGNTIYF. The full variable domain, its missing parts supplied by reference TRBV5-1 and TRBJ1-3, is KAGVTQTPRYLIKTRGQQVTLSCSPISGHRSVSWYQQTPGQGLQFLFEYFSETQRNKGNFPGRFSGRQFSNSRSEMNVSTLELGDSALYLCASSLQADSGNTIYFGEGSWLTVV.

V usage is TRBV9 and J usage is TRBJ1-3, with D possibly matching TRBD1 (5 bases). Looked up from germline, CDR1 is SGDLS and CDR2 is YYNGEE. This CDR3 has 17 residues. Trimming took 3 bases from V and 7 from J, leaving 23 bases between them. CDR3 amino acids: CASSALDHGAGRNTIYF. In DNA, the CDR3 is TGTGCCAGCAGCGCCCTTGACCACGGGGCTGGCAGGAACACCATATATTTT.

This chain uses TRBV23-1 with TRBJ1-6; D possibly corresponds to TRBD1 (6 bases). TRBV23-1 is flagged as an ORF with uncertain function. The length of the CDR3 is 17 residues. Trimming left V 4 bases short and J 7 bases short, with 20 bases between. CDR3 amino acids: CASSPRTERMPNSPLHF. The CDR3 region has the DNA TGCGCCAGCAGTCCTCGGACAGAACGCATGCCAAATTCACCCCTCCACTTT.

The chain combines TRBV19 with TRBJ2-5; D is possibly TRBD1 or TRBD2 (7 bases each). V was cut by 5 bases and J by 4 bases, with 20 bases left in between. There are 16 residues in the CDR3. The germline V gene encodes CDR1 LNHDA and CDR2 SQIVND (reference sequence). The DNA for the CDR3 is TGTGCCAGTAGTCTTTGGCAGGGGGGGATTCCAGAGACCCAGTACTTC. Protein product: CASSLWQGGIPETQYF.

This clone was seen only a few times. The chain couples TRBV6-1 to TRBJ2-3; no clear D. With 2 bases removed from V and 2 bases from J, the gap between germline ends came to 8 bases. From germline, CDR1 is MNHNS and CDR2 SASEGT. The CDR3 is 14 amino acids. The CDR3 DNA reads as TGTGCCAGCAGTGAAACGCACCACACAGATACGCAGTATTTT. Its protein product is CASSETHHTDTQYF.

The CDR3, as DNA: TGTGCCAGCAGCTTCCGTGTGGGCGCGGGTGGCTACACCTTC. Residues: CASSFRVGAGGYTF. The V gene is TRBV7-2, the J gene TRBJ1-2; no clear D. In germline, CDR1 is SGHTA, CDR2 FQGNSA. Trimming stripped 3 bases from V and 7 bases from J, with 15 bases between. This CDR3 is built from 14 residues.

The J gene is TRBJ1-6, the V gene TRBV2, with D unresolved. Germline V gives CDR1 SNHLY, CDR2 FYNNEI. V was clipped by 4 bases and J by 10 bases, with 5 bases between them. The CDR3 is 11 residues long. The CDR3 here is CASSAPSPLHF. Here the CDR3 DNA reads TGTGCCAGCAGTGCTCCATCACCCCTCCACTTT.

The chain carries TRBV2 and TRBJ2-7, with 7 bases aligning to TRBD2. This CDR3 region has 15 residues. CDR1 is SNHLY and CDR2 is FYNNEI in the germline V gene. Trimming cost V 6 bases and J 7 bases; bases outside gene matches: 15. The CDR3 bases are TGTGCCAGCAGAGCCATAGCGGGCGGTTTGGGGGAGCAGTACTTC. Its translation: CASRAIAGGLGEQYF.

The chain uses TRBV4-1 and TRBJ2-3, with TRBD2 identical over 12 bases. CDR3 size: 16 residues. Germline V CDR1 and CDR2: MGHRA, YSYEKL. V lost 9 bases to trimming and J lost 4 bases; unmatched junction nucleotides: 11. This chain's CDR3 is CARLPTSGGFPDTQYF. The CDR3 DNA follows: TGCGCCAGGCTCCCTACTAGCGGGGGGTTCCCAGATACGCAGTATTTT.

The genes are TRBV19 and TRBJ1-1; no clear D. V was clipped by 5 bases and J by 0 bases, with 16 bases between them. The CDR3 length is 16 residues. Germline values: CDR1 LNHDA, CDR2 SQIVND (reference sequence). CDR3: CASSPLGRRMNTEAFF. The DNA for the CDR3 is TGTGCCAGTAGTCCCCTGGGGAGGAGAATGAACACTGAAGCTTTCTTT.

The rearrangement links TRBV5-1 to TRBJ1-1, with a weak D call TRBD1 (5 bases). V was pared by 5 bases and J by 5 bases, with 16 bases between. Germline V gives CDR1 SGHRS, CDR2 YFSETQ. This CDR3 is 14 amino acids long. In nucleotides, the CDR3 is TGCGCCAGCAGGTCGCAGGGTGGGGGGACTGAAGCTTTCTTT. Translated: CASRSQGGGTEAFF. The whole variable domain, filled in from reference TRBV5-1 and TRBJ1-1, reads KAGVTQTPRYLIKTRGQQVTLSCSPISGHRSVSWYQQTPGQGLQFLFEYFSETQRNKGNFPGRFSGRQFSNSRSEMNVSTLELGDSALYLCASRSQGGGTEAFFGQGTRLTVV.